A single sample gave rise to the 17 T cell receptor beta chains below, sequenced in a study of T cell responses to AZD1222 COVID-19 vaccine. Data came from immunoSEQ multiplex PCR; TCRdb stores just in-frame clones and leaves some out. In the table there are about 62,000 clones, over 70% of which are singletons. Sequenced here: peripheral blood, sampled on day 0 of AZD1222 vaccination. These receptor sequences come from an adult in good health.

This clone appeared a single time. The V call is TRBV5-8, the J call TRBJ1-3; D unclear. Trimming took 0 bases from V and 0 from J, leaving 13 bases between them. The CDR3 loop spans 17 amino acids. CDR1 and CDR2 (germline): SGHTS, YDEGEE. The CDR3 sequence: CASSLEGGRFSGNTIYF. The DNA of the CDR3 is TGTGCCAGCAGCTTGGAAGGAGGCAGATTCTCTGGAAACACCATATATTTT.

The chain employs TRBV19 and TRBJ2-7, with a possible D match to TRBD2 (6 bases). Trimming left V 1 base short and J 6 bases short, with 10 bases between. There are 13 residues in the CDR3. CDR1 and CDR2 (germline): LNHDA, SQIVND (reference sequence). The CDR3 coding sequence is TGTGCCAGTAGTATAGCGGCGGGATCCGAGCAGTACTTC. Protein product: CASSIAAGSEQYF.

This rearrangement joins TRBV13 to TRBJ2-5; D is possibly TRBD2 (5 bases). Germline CDR1 PRHDT, CDR2 FYEKMQ (reference sequence). V shed 5 bases and J shed 3 bases, with 10 bases lying between them. The CDR3 is made up of 13 amino acids. The CDR3 region has the DNA TGTGCCAGCAGCCCCGTCGGGGAAGAGACCCAGTACTTC. Encoded protein: CASSPVGEETQYF.

The chain joins TRBV10-3 to TRBJ2-1, with a possible D match to TRBD1 (6 bases). V lost 7 bases to trimming and J lost 5 bases, with 12 bases between them. In germline, CDR1 is ENHRY, CDR2 SYGVKD. This CDR3 spans 13 amino acids. The chain's CDR3 is CAIKGPGDNEQFF. CDR3 DNA: TGTGCCATCAAAGGCCCAGGGGACAATGAGCAGTTCTTC.

This clone was counted once. The chain is built from TRBV18 and TRBJ1-1; D is unclear. Germline CDR1 reads KGHSH; CDR2 reads LQKENI. V lost 0 bases to trimming and J lost 0 bases, with 11 bases between them. The CDR3 covers 16 residues. The CDR3 region is CASSPPNGLMNTEAFF. As DNA, the CDR3 is TGTGCCAGCTCACCACCGAATGGGCTTATGAACACTGAAGCTTTCTTT.

V is TRBV3-1 (or the pseudogene TRBV3-2) and J is TRBJ1-6; D is undetermined. The CDR3 is 16 amino acids. Germline CDR1 and CDR2: LGHDT and YNNKEL (reference sequence). Trimming shortened V by 0 bases and J by 9 bases, and 15 bases separated the two germline ends. The CDR3 coding sequence is TGTGCCAGCAGCCAAGAAGGAGGGAGTCCGATTTCACCCCTCCACTTT. Its protein is CASSQEGGSPISPLHF.

The rearrangement joins TRBV11-2 to TRBJ2-3; D is perhaps TRBD1 or TRBD2 (5 bases each). V gave up 2 bases and J gave up 3 bases, with 9 bases separating them. Germline V lookup: CDR1 SGHAT, CDR2 FQNNGV. CDR3 length equals 14 residues. The CDR3 sequence is CASSLFEGTDTQYF. In nucleotides, the CDR3 is TGTGCCAGCAGCTTATTTGAGGGGACAGATACGCAGTATTTT.

The chain has TRBV18 and TRBJ1-1; D gene ambiguous. Trimming shortened V by 2 bases and J by 0 bases, and 7 bases separated the two germline ends. The CDR3 has 14 residues. Germline V gene sequence: CDR1 KGHSH, CDR2 LQKENI. CDR3 coding DNA: TGTGCCAGCTCACCAGGCAGGCTGAACACTGAAGCTTTCTTT. This sequence encodes CASSPGRLNTEAFF.

The J gene is TRBJ2-5, the V gene TRBV4-3, with D uncertain. The CDR3 spans 14 residues. Germline V gene lookup returns CDR1 LGHNA and CDR2 YSLEER. Deletions cut 0 bases from V and 7 bases from J, with 12 bases between. The CDR3 here is CASSQDGSVLTQYF. In DNA form, the CDR3 reads TGCGCCAGCAGCCAAGATGGATCGGTCCTGACCCAGTACTTC.

The J gene is TRBJ1-2, the V gene TRBV9; 8 nucleotides agree with TRBD1. The CDR3 spans 15 residues. Germline lookup yields CDR1 SGDLS and CDR2 YYNGEE. The V segment lost 3 bases and the J segment 1 base; nucleotides outside the gene matches: 5. The CDR3 DNA sequence: TGTGCCAGCAGCGCGACAGGGGCGAATAACTATGGCTACACCTTC. It is translated as CASSATGANNYGYTF.

This chain's CDR3 is CASTVSGDHEQYF. The CDR3 bases are TGTGCCAGCACTGTTAGCGGGGACCACGAGCAGTACTTC. The chain employs TRBV5-8 and TRBJ2-7; 8 bases align to TRBD2. J gave up 5 bases and V 6 bases, and 7 bases lay outside the gene matches. The CDR3 consists of 13 residues. Per germline, CDR1 SGHTS and CDR2 YDEGEE.

This clone was observed a few times. The rearrangement uses TRBV5-6 and TRBJ2-2; tentative D call: TRBD1 (5 bases). CDR3 size: 17 residues. Trimming removed 4 bases from V and 2 bases from J, with 18 bases in between. Germline loops: CDR1 SGHDT, CDR2 YYEEEE. The CDR3 coding sequence is TGTGCCAGCAGCCCGTTCGGGCAGGGCAAAAACACCGGGGAGCTGTTTTTT. It specifies CASSPFGQGKNTGELFF.

The rearrangement links TRBV5-1 to TRBJ2-5; D not certain. Trimming shortened V by 1 base and J by 5 bases, and 12 bases separated the two germline ends. CDR1 and CDR2 from the germline V gene are SGHRS and YFSETQ. This CDR3 has 14 amino acids. The CDR3 DNA sequence: TGCGCCAGCAGCTTGACGGGTGGTGGCGAGACCCAGTACTTC. Its protein is CASSLTGGGETQYF. Filled out from reference TRBV5-1 and TRBJ2-5, the complete variable domain reads KAGVTQTPRYLIKTRGQQVTLSCSPISGHRSVSWYQQTPGQGLQFLFEYFSETQRNKGNFPGRFSGRQFSNSRSEMNVSTLELGDSALYLCASSLTGGGETQYFGPGTRLLVL.

The J gene is TRBJ1-3, the V gene TRBV4-3; tentatively, D is TRBD1 (6 bases). The CDR3 is 14 amino acids. V lost 3 bases to trimming and J lost 4 bases, with 10 bases between them. CDR1 is LGHNA and CDR2 is YSLEER in the germline V gene. The CDR3 DNA is TGCGCCAGCAGCCACTACGGGACAGGAAACACCATATATTTT. Translating gives CASSHYGTGNTIYF.

This chain connects TRBV5-6 to TRBJ1-1, with no clear D. Trimming took off 3 bases at V and 3 bases at J, with 3 bases between the two ends. Germline lookup yields CDR1 SGHDT and CDR2 YYEEEE. This CDR3 spans 11 amino acids. The CDR3 loop reads CASSSYTEAFF. Here the CDR3 DNA reads TGTGCCAGCAGCTCGTACACTGAAGCTTTCTTT.

This chain connects TRBV15 to TRBJ2-1; TRBD1 matches 9 bases. CDR1 LNHNV and CDR2 YYDKDF come from the germline V gene (reference sequence). With 0 bases clipped from V and 7 bases from J, the junction kept 7 bases outside the gene matches. The CDR3 has 16 residues. The CDR3 loop is CATSRDAGQGTNEQFF. In nucleotides, the CDR3 is TGTGCCACCAGCAGAGATGCGGGACAGGGTACTAATGAGCAGTTCTTC.

A word on this clone: Other DNA sequences in the same sample also yield this CDR3. The chain carries TRBV18 and TRBJ2-3; no firm D call. The V gene lost 0 bases and the J gene lost 1 base, with 5 bases spanning the gap. This CDR3 has 14 residues. The germline V gene has CDR1 KGHSH and CDR2 LQKENI. The CDR3 coding sequence is TGTGCCAGCTCACCACCGGGCGGCACAGATACGCAGTATTTT. Translating it yields CASSPPGGTDTQYF.